In its sample, the clone carrying this TCR beta chain was seen many times. The sample is drawn from a study of T cells after yellow fever vaccination. Study context: A sort based on CD3, CD45RA, CCR7 and CD95 yielded the EM, EMRA, CM and Tscm memory subsets.

This CDR3 has 21 amino acids. CDR1 and CDR2 from the germline V gene are SGHAT and FQNNGV. The V segment lost 1 base and the J segment 4 bases; nucleotides outside the gene matches: 22. 5'RACE template switching produced TCR cDNA carrying a universal primer site and UMIs. TCRdb reprocessed the 5' RACE reads via MiXCR and lists one record per CDR3 protein. The table lists approximately 31,000 distinct CDR3 sequences, roughly a tenth of them singletons. Overall study findings and caveats: Detected again after the booster were most primary-vaccination clones, at 96% CD4 and nearly 90% CD8.

The chain uses TRBV11-2 and TRBJ1-2; 9 positions match TRBD1. The source is a man in his late teens or twenties who received the YFV17D yellow fever vaccine. Sequenced material: PBMCs, either bulk or a sorted T-cell subset (CD4+, CD8+, memory, or dextramer-sorted; not recorded which), taken around 15 days after the first yellow fever vaccination. Here the CDR3 reads CASSLGHYSNVRQGEFYGYTF. The CDR3, as DNA: TGTGCCAGCAGCTTAGGACATTACTCAAATGTCAGACAGGGGGAGTTCTATGGCTACACCTTC.